The source of this T cell receptor beta chain is a study of early T cells in non-severe SARS-CoV-2 infection. Study as a whole: Sequencing of unsorted whole blood was done on bulk RNA, leaving chains unpaired.

This clonotype was seen repeatedly, ten times or more. The target antigen is unknown. General observations from the study: The VDJdb matching leaned toward anti-spike CD8 responses and overlooked private and CD4 specificities.

Unique molecular identifiers were attached to individual cDNA molecules. Using its own MiXCR run on the 5' RACE reads, TCRdb lists one record per CDR3 protein. The data contain tens of thousands of distinct CDR3 sequences, 12% of them singletons. There are 17 residues in the CDR3. V gave up 4 bases and J gave up 1 base; unmatched junction bases: 7. V gene TRBV12-3 or TRBV12-4 combines with J gene TRBJ2-1, with TRBD1 matching over 10 bases. The origin of this receptor is an adult who was a healthcare worker with PCR-confirmed SARS-CoV-2 infection or an uninfected control (not recorded which). The sequenced material came from whole blood. The CDR3 loop is CASSSLRTGGSYNEQFF. In nucleotides, the CDR3 is TGTGCCAGCAGTTCCCTCAGGACAGGGGGTTCCTACAATGAGCAGTTCTTC.